The 13 T cell receptor beta chains below come from one sample, sequenced in a study of blood T cell repertoires in COVID-19. The data were produced by immunoSEQ multiplex PCR, yet TCRdb's version contains in-frame clones alone and is incomplete. This repertoire shows about 160,000 clones, more than 75% found once; its top ten account for 10%. Sequencing was performed on peripheral blood. The receptors originated from a woman between 65 and 79 years old with COVID-19, enrolled during active disease.

This chain uses TRBV11-2 with TRBJ1-1, with 8 nucleotides matching TRBD1. Unmatched junction bases numbered 10, after V lost 4 bases and J lost 0 bases. This CDR3 has 17 residues. The V gene's germline CDR1 is SGHAT and CDR2 FQNNGV. CDR3 region: CASSSRTGTDMNTEAFF. Here the CDR3 DNA reads TGTGCCAGCAGCTCGAGGACAGGGACCGACATGAACACTGAAGCTTTCTTT.

The chain carries TRBV28 and TRBJ1-2; TRBD1 is a possible D gene (6 bases). The V and J ends lost 2 bases and 6 bases respectively, with 16 bases between them. The CDR3 runs 15 residues. The germline V gene encodes CDR1 MDHEN and CDR2 SYDVKM. CDR3 amino acids: CASSLGRGQKDGYTF. In DNA, the CDR3 is TGTGCCAGCAGTTTAGGGAGAGGACAGAAAGATGGCTACACCTTC.

The rearrangement links TRBV5-1 to TRBJ2-1, with 11 bases lining up with TRBD2. The V and J ends lost 3 bases and 10 bases, in that order; junction bases with no gene match: 15. The CDR3 has 17 amino acids. CDR1 SGHRS and CDR2 YFSETQ come from the germline V gene. CDR3 sequence (DNA): TGCGCCAGCAGCTCCCGTCCAGTTAGCGGGGGGGCCCACGAGCAGTTCTTC. This gives the protein CASSSRPVSGGAHEQFF.

A single count supports this clone. The chain employs TRBV7-8 and TRBJ1-1; weak D call: TRBD1 (5 bases). The V gene lost 5 bases and the J gene lost 0 bases, with 16 bases spanning the gap. From germline, CDR1 is SGHVS and CDR2 FQNEAQ. The CDR3 loop spans 16 amino acids. In nucleotides, the CDR3 is TGTGCCAGCAGCCCCATTGACAGTTCCATGAACACTGAAGCTTTCTTT. Its protein is CASSPIDSSMNTEAFF. The variable domain in full, completed from reference TRBV7-8 and TRBJ1-1, reads GAGVSQSPRYKVAKRGQDVALRCDPISGHVSLFWYQQALGQGPEFLTYFQNEAQLDKSGLPSDRFFAERPEGSVSTLKIQRTQQEDSAVYLCASSPIDSSMNTEAFFGQGTRLTVV.

The V and J genes are TRBV5-5 and TRBJ1-6, with TRBD1 identical over 7 bases. The CDR3 is 17 residues long. Germline V gene data show CDR1 as SGHKS and CDR2 as YYEKEE (reference sequence). Germline trimming cut 2 bases from V and 5 bases from J; bases unmatched to any gene: 10. In DNA, the CDR3 is TGTGCCAGCAGCTTTCTATCGGAGACAGGGAATAATTCACCCCTCCACTTT. Encoded protein: CASSFLSETGNNSPLHF.

The chain recombines TRBV3-1 (or the pseudogene TRBV3-2) with TRBJ2-1, with TRBD1 matching 9 bases. CDR1 and CDR2 from the germline V gene are LGHDT and YNNKEL (reference sequence). Trimming at V came to 1 base and at J to 5 bases, leaving 3 bases not matched to a gene. The CDR3 contains 15 residues. CDR3 nucleotides: TGTGCCAGCAGCCAAGCGGGACAGGGAGACAATGAGCAGTTCTTC. Translated: CASSQAGQGDNEQFF.

This chain connects TRBV4-1 to TRBJ2-7; 9 bases match TRBD1. The V gene's germline CDR1 is MGHRA and CDR2 YSYEKL. This CDR3 has 16 amino acids. V lost 1 base to trimming and J lost 3 bases; unmatched junction nucleotides: 7. This chain's CDR3 is CASSQVPGQGNYEQYF. The CDR3 DNA reads TGCGCCAGCAGCCAAGTCCCGGGACAGGGTAACTACGAGCAGTACTTC.

The CDR3 nucleotides read TGCAGCGTTGAAGGGGACAACAGGGACGAGCAGTACTTC. Translation: CSVEGDNRDEQYF. The chain couples TRBV29-1 to TRBJ2-7, with D possibly being TRBD1 (6 bases). CDR1 and CDR2 from the germline V gene are SQVTM and ANQGSEA. Trimming pared 1 base from V and 5 bases from J, leaving 12 bases between. The CDR3 has 13 amino acids.

The rearrangement uses TRBV11-1 and TRBJ2-2, with 11 bases fitting TRBD1. Germline loops: CDR1 SGHAT, CDR2 FQDESV (reference sequence). The CDR3 extends over 16 amino acids. With 5 bases clipped from V and 3 bases from J, the junction kept 5 bases outside the gene matches. For the CDR3, the DNA is TGTGCCAGCAGCGACCGGACAGGGGGCGACACCGGGGAGCTGTTTTTT. Protein sequence: CASSDRTGGDTGELFF.

CDR3 DNA sequence: TGTGCCAGCAGCTTTCAGGGATCTGGAAACACCATATATTTT. Translation gives CASSFQGSGNTIYF. J is TRBJ1-3 and V is TRBV11-1, with D perhaps matching TRBD1 (5 bases). CDR1 SGHAT and CDR2 FQDESV come from the germline V gene (reference sequence). The CDR3 runs 14 residues. Trimming left V 3 bases short and J 1 base short, with 7 bases between.

The CDR3 DNA is TGTGCCAGCTCACCACTCGGGACAGCGAACACCGGGGAGCTGTTTTTT. This encodes CASSPLGTANTGELFF. The V and J genes are TRBV18 and TRBJ2-2; TRBD1 matches at 7 bases. The CDR3 loop spans 16 amino acids. The germline CDR1 and CDR2 sequences are KGHSH and LQKENI. With 1 base clipped from V and 0 bases from J, the junction kept 2 bases outside the gene matches.

This chain joins TRBV27 and TRBJ2-2; 14 positions agree with TRBD2. V shed 5 bases, J shed 1 base, and the junction held 3 bases outside the gene matches. The germline gives CDR1 MNHEY, CDR2 SMNVEV (reference sequence). This CDR3 has 17 amino acids. DNA of the CDR3: TGTGCCAGCAGTGGGACTAGCGGGGGCCTGAACACCGGGGAGCTGTTTTTT. Residues: CASSGTSGGLNTGELFF.

The V gene is TRBV11-3, the J gene TRBJ2-7; maybe TRBD2 (7 bases). V gave up 5 bases and J gave up 3 bases, with 17 bases separating them. There are 15 residues in the CDR3. Germline CDR1 and CDR2: SGHNT and YENEEA. The CDR3 loop is CASSPRGGGLYEQYF. The CDR3 DNA sequence: TGTGCCAGCAGCCCCCGGGGAGGGGGACTCTACGAGCAGTACTTC.